This T cell receptor beta chain derives from a study of beta chain features in type 1 diabetes. Study-wide findings and caveats: VDJ junctions from type 1 diabetes patients carried fewer insertions and larger deletions. Across patients, naive, central memory and Treg TCRB repertoires exhibited apparently greater similarity than was observed across healthy donors. It was possible that PCR favored shorter templates, equally so in patients and controls.

The CDR3 is made up of 15 amino acids. With V trimmed by 0 bases and J by 5 bases, 2 bases remained unmatched. Germline V CDR1 and CDR2: SGDLS, YYNGEE. This clone occurred a few times. Its antigen is as yet unknown. The entirety of the isolated RNA underwent reverse transcription, so expressed TCRB transcripts were sequenced. Profiling relied on immunoSEQ multiplex PCR, and the TCRdb table lists in-frame clones only, not all of them. In the table there are over 150,000 clones, approximately 13% of which are singletons. The sequenced sample was central memory CD4+ T cells from blood. V usage is TRBV9 and J usage is TRBJ2-1; 10 bases are shared with TRBD2. This TCR came from a woman aged 18-30 years in good health. Here the CDR3 DNA reads TGTGCCAGCAGCGTAGCTAGCGGGGGTAACAATGAGCAGTTCTTC. Its protein is CASSVASGGNNEQFF.